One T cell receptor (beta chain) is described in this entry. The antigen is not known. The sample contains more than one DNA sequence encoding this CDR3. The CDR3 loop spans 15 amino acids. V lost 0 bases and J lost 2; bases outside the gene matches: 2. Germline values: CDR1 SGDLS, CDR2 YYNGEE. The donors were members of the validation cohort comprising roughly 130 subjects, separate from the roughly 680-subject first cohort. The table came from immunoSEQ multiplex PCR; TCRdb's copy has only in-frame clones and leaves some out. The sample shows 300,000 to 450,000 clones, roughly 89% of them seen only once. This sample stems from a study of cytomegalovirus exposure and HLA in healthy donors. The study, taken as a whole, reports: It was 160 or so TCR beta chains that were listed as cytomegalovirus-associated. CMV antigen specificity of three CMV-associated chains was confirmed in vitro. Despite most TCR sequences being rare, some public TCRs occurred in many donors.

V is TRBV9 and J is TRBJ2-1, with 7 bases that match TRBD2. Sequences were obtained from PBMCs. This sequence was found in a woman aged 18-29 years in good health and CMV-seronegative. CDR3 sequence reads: CASSVGAGAYNEQFF. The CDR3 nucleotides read TGTGCCAGCAGCGTAGGGGCGGGAGCCTACAATGAGCAGTTCTTC.